This section outlines one T cell receptor beta chain sequence together with its context. Its antigen remains unidentified. Base qualities were left out, and no much larger clone turns up one base away. CDR1 and CDR2 are read off the germline V gene as SQVTM and ANQGSEA. The CDR3 numbers 13 residues from cysteine through phenylalanine. CDR3 DNA only is kept here, 39 bases in frame from base 1. The trim is 7 bases for V and 1 base for J, with a gap of 13 bases between the germline ends. The sample originates from a study of T cell responses to AZD1222 COVID-19 vaccine (dated by TCRdb to about 2021). Describing the broader study: A total of approximately 230 trial participants underwent TCR sequencing, of whom 207 received two doses of AZD1222 and around 25 received two doses of the MenACWY control vaccine. Trial participants were enrolled by age into subgroups of 18-55, 56-69 and 70-plus years, and about 150, 27 and 61 TCR-sequenced participants, respectively, were included in these subgroups. The paper as a whole reports these results and caveats: A significant rise in spike-specific TCR breadth and depth was observed after two AZD1222 doses relative to day 0 and relative to MenACWY recipients. Most participants were white British and females outnumbered males, and the authors suggested that clonal diversity may have been underestimated. In the small 56-69-year group, the increase in depth fell short of significance, most likely because of low power. Because no day 14 peak-response samples were available, the repertoires could be characterized only after the peak T cell response. The vaccine-associated CD4 TCRs covered the entire spike protein, and the dominant responses fell in regions 160-218 and 743-854. Reportedly, almost half of the unique spike-specific TCRs recognized epitopes lying outside the regions that are mutated in the B.1.351 and B.1.1.7 variants. Only five or six AZD1222 recipients were SARS-CoV-2 seropositive at baseline, limiting conclusions about previously exposed vaccinees.

The intended sense of this specimen's time point label: about 28 days (+/-7) after the second vaccine dose. AZD1222 recipients whose second dose came at about 4 weeks and those whose second dose came at about 12 weeks were combined into one group, since spike-specific TCR depth and breadth did not differ between the two schedules. Samples from vaccinated people were obtained from the UK trials COV001 and COV002, which included a single-blind randomized controlled phase 2/3 trial of AZD1222 (ChAdOx1 nCoV-19) in healthy adults. For TCRbeta chain sequencing, PBMC samples were collected from trial participants at day 0 and at day 28 after the second dose. The CDR3 regions of human TCRbeta chains were analyzed by immunosequencing. Under the source paper's analysis protocol: TCRs in the repertoires were compared against a reference library of SARS-CoV-2-specific TCRs that had been generated with the MIRA antigen-specificity platform. Breadth was defined as the fraction of unique TCRs that were SARS-CoV-2-associated. Depth was defined as the fraction of total T cells that were SARS-CoV-2-associated. Each spike-specific TCR was assigned to its reactive spike region and to a CD4 or CD8 class using the MIRA data. Log10-transformed breadth and depth values were compared by one-way ANOVA with Sidak's multiple comparisons tests. Drawn from immuneACCESS, this table holds only the in-frame rearrangements with V and J called that TCRdb kept. Clones are partly lost; checked studies trace under half to an unresolved V gene and leave the rest unexplained. The D gene and trimming were derived from the DNA, and the V and J assignments and clone size from that table. The sample data list around 160,000 clones, and around 90% of these were observed just once. The biggest ten clones account for approximately 1.1% of the sample.

The specimen was peripheral blood, collected 28 days after the second AZD1222 dose. The clonotype comes from an adult who received the AZD1222 COVID-19 vaccine. Here the chain combines TRBV29-1 and TRBJ1-1; the D segment could be TRBD1, given 6 matching bases. CDR3 sequence: CSALRTANTEAFF. The sequenced DNA is TGCAGCGCCTTACGGACAGCGAACACTGAAGCTTTCTTT.